This TCR beta chain was observed in a study of blood T cells in healthy people across ages. The V gene lost 8 bases and the J gene lost 5 bases, with 10 bases spanning the gap. Germline lookup yields CDR1 DFQATT and CDR2 SNEGSKA (reference sequence). The CDR3 extends over 11 amino acids. Primed by a sample-barcoded 5' primer and a J-beta primer mix, a second PCR proceeded for roughly 7 to 12 cycles. All samples gave at least 2.5 million CDR3-containing paired-end reads. TCRdb reprocessed the 5' RACE reads via MiXCR and lists one record per CDR3 protein. The sample lists over 1,300,000 distinct CDR3 sequences, approximately 63% occurring once. A minimum of 7 million PBMCs was isolated per sample. Points from the study as a whole: Donors of long life had a larger count of naive CD4+ cells and greater diversity than aged donors. Roughly linearly, TCR beta diversity per million T cells fell as age increased.

Details on this clonotype: Its antigen is unidentified.

This TCR was sampled from a man between 18 and 29 years old in good health. The V call is TRBV20-1, the J call TRBJ2-4; D unresolved. Input material: blood. The CDR3 sequence: CSTAPENIQYF. The DNA of the CDR3 is TGCAGTACTGCCCCAGAAAACATTCAGTACTTC.